This T cell receptor beta chain is from a study of cytomegalovirus exposure and HLA in healthy donors (dated by TCRdb to between 2016 and 2019). About the full investigation: In an earlier analysis of some 550 of the donors, around 290 Gb of sequence data and 90 million to 130 million unique TCR beta sequences from some 170 million T cells were reported. A separate validation cohort of roughly 130 different subjects was used in addition to the approximately 640-subject first cohort. The study profiled the T cell repertoires of hundreds of subjects by immunosequencing and related them to cytomegalovirus serostatus. In an earlier analysis of around 540 of the donors, high-throughput TCR beta sequencing was used to judge whether each TCR beta V gene segment behaved as functional or pseudogenic. The study was designed to test whether signatures of past pathogen exposure could be identified by cataloging public T cell receptors. In a later genetic analysis, genome-wide SNP genotypes for 398 of the 666 donors were used, and that subset was treated as a discovery cohort. Rather than drawing on any new phenotypic data, the later analysis identified candidate immune exposures from TCR beta sequences and the way those sequences occurred across donors. Among 398 genotyped donors of the cohort, an average of approximately 240,000 unique TCR beta nucleotide sequences were sequenced per donor, around 20% of them non-productive. A later analysis re-analyzed previously published TCR beta repertoires from roughly 630 donors and added high-resolution HLA genotyping to study TCR occurrence patterns. High-throughput TCR immunosequencing, statistical association of individual TCRs with disease status, and machine learning were combined to predict cytomegalovirus infection status. HLA typing included class I and class II loci at four-digit resolution. The number of donors typed differed by locus, with roughly 629-640 for A, B, C, DRB1 and DQB1, 522 for DQA1, over 600 for DPA1, and some 440 for DPB1. Donor age, sex, ethnicity and CMV serostatus were compiled alongside the repertoire data. Every discovery cohort repertoire had been produced on one sequencing platform. A handful of DR-DQ haplotypes were handled as single units for association and clustering because linkage in the cohort was strong. Among the 398 genotyped donors, around 81% belonged to the genetic ancestry cluster associated with self-reported Caucasian donors. An early release that covered fewer than 800 HLA-typed donors contained around 300 gigabases of sequencing data and tens of millions of unique TCR sequences.

A remark on this clone: What antigen it recognizes has not been identified. No much larger clone is present one base from it, and per-base qualities are unavailable.

The study at large found these results: In a later genetic analysis, a missense DCLRE1C variant was associated with V-gene and J-gene trimming of TCR beta chains, and the association was replicated in an independent cohort. Because counts were too low, roughly 18 rarely observed V segments, including chromosome 9 orphons, were left out of the earlier analysis of a few hundred of the donors. A later analysis associated 16,951 TCR beta sequences with specific HLA alleles at a false discovery rate of 0.05. Broadly in line with IMGT annotations, most TCR beta V segments showed up in productive rearrangements about 87% or about 30% of the time in an earlier analysis of 587 of the donors. According to a later analysis, TCR association rates differed among HLA loci, with DRB1 alleles showing the most associated TCRs and HLA-C alleles showing the fewest. CMV serostatus was the only immune exposure information available for the cohort. The study gave a list of under 200 TCR beta chains associated with cytomegalovirus. The sequencing pipeline was judged likely to have produced a cluster of highly shared sequence variants as a technical artifact. Most CMV-associated TCR beta chains appeared to be HLA-restricted in a later analysis, and the HLA associations seemed to be driven largely by CMV exposure. Linkage disequilibrium might explain the correlated functional status among segregating V segments, but an unknown experimental factor could not be ruled out. A later analysis reported that several top co-occurrence clusters appeared linked to parvovirus B19, influenza, CMV and Epstein-Barr virus. In vitro tests confirmed that a few of the cytomegalovirus-associated TCR beta chains recognize cytomegalovirus antigens. Across donors, most TCR sequences were observed very rarely, whereas some public TCRs were present in many individuals. In a later analysis, HLA-associated TCR beta chains showed more clonal expansion and lower generation probabilities than non-associated chains that were equally common. According to the authors, the approach could potentially be generalized to other disease states and immunological phenotypes. The presence/absence analyses assumed that sequencing depth was roughly uniform across donors, and that assumption may not be true. Some IMGT-functional V segments, including TRBV6-2 and TRBV6-3, could not be distinguished by the 87-base-pair reads and were therefore excluded. A later genetic analysis reported fewer N-insertions in productive TCRs among donors in an Asian-associated ancestry cluster than the roughly 700-donor mean. Only TCR beta chains were sequenced in this cohort, and the absence of alpha or paired-chain data limited detectable features. The classifier was reported to diagnose cytomegalovirus status with high specificity and sensitivity in both the original and validation cohorts. Because HLA typing was missing for some donors at each locus, association tests included only the typed subset. When HLA alleles, especially DR and DQ, strongly co-occurred, attributing TCR associations to individual alleles was difficult. A further reported finding was that TCR beta sequences accurately predicted the HLA-A and HLA-B alleles for most subjects in the first cohort.

CDR1 and CDR2 are drawn from the germline V gene: MNHNS, SASEGT. V and J are trimmed by 4 bases and 4 bases, and the gene matches miss 8 bases of the junction. From the cysteine up to the phenylalanine, the CDR3 has a length of 17 residues. CDR3 DNA is the only sequence kept; it has 51 bases, read in frame from the first base. Receptor amplification or capture employed the immunoSEQ multiplex PCR assay. The multiplex PCR relied on a mix of 60 forward primers for TCR Vbeta segments and 13 reverse primers for TCR Jbeta segments. The CDR3 region of rearranged TCR beta genes was amplified from genomic DNA with a multiplex PCR assay. The amplified TCR beta libraries were sequenced on the Illumina HiSeq System as 87-base-pair reads. The paper's processing steps were these. Across the 700 or so repertoires, a later analysis counted tens of millions of unique TCR beta chains, some 11 million of which were shared by at least two donors. Raw reads were error-corrected and collapsed into unique sequences with a nearest-neighbor algorithm that merged closely related sequences to remove PCR and sequencing errors. To assign V, D and J gene segments, CDR3 sequences were aligned to IMGT reference sequences. For a sequence to be retained, a match of at least six nucleotides was required to both a V gene segment and a J gene segment. A rearrangement counted as productive if the CDR3 had no stop codons and remained in frame with V and J, and every other rearrangement counted as non-productive. Following IMGT convention, CDR3 was defined as the stretch from the second conserved V-encoded cysteine up to the conserved J-encoded phenylalanine. Sequences without an unambiguous match to a single V gene segment were excluded from the earlier analysis of a few hundred of the donors. In an earlier analysis of approximately 560 of the donors, a V segment was called functional when productive rearrangements were above 56.7%, and segregating when the standard deviation between donors exceeded 5%. To diagnose cytomegalovirus status from the catalog of TCR beta chain sequences, a statistical classification framework was built. A later analysis assigned V and J genes by comparing TCR nucleotide sequences with IMGT/GENE-DB human TR gene sequences. Using the TCRdist pipeline, a later analysis assigned CDR3 sequences along with most-parsimonious VDJ recombination scenarios. In a later analysis, each TCR beta chain was defined by its CDR3 amino acid sequence together with its V-gene family, and reads lacking a unique V-gene family were excluded. To address suspected cross-contamination and a sequencing artifact, a later analysis removed several hundred highly shared, low-generation-probability nucleotide sequences. In a later analysis, a clonal expansion index for each public chain was calculated from normalized within-repertoire ranks of inferred template counts. Generation probabilities in a later analysis came from a VDJ recombination model fitted to out-of-frame rearrangements, and those results were checked against IGoR. In a later analysis, hypergeometric tests were used to score TCR-TCR, TCR-HLA and TCR-CMV co-occurrence, with a repertoire-size bias correction applied to TCR pairs. False discovery rates were estimated in a later analysis by permuting HLA or CMV assignments 20 times. In a later analysis, co-occurring TCRs were grouped with DBSCAN, and TCRdist sequence similarity was added when clustering was performed within HLA-allele-positive subsets. Repertoires with fewer than 30,000 or more than 120,000 public chains, plus five repertoires with anomalous nucleotide sharing, were excluded from co-occurrence clustering. TCRdb carries this immuneACCESS record with in-frame sequences only. Its versions omit some clonotypes, under half of them owing to an unresolved V gene in the studies checked, with the rest unexplained. V and J calls and clone size come straight from that table; D and trimming were deduced from the DNA. The sample table records some 200,000 clones; around 79% of these occur just once. 1.5% of the sample lies in the top ten.

The cohort was made up of 666 healthy bone marrow donors. All cohort members were sampled while nominally healthy, although unrecorded immune exposures were likely present. The donor tested CMV seropositive, placing the donor among the roughly 300 seropositive members of the cohort. A peripheral blood sample was provided by each donor, and peripheral blood mononuclear cells were used for TCR beta sequencing. Genomic DNA was extracted from the blood cell samples with the Qiagen DNeasy Blood Extraction Kit. The rearranged chain carries TRBV6-1 and TRBJ2-2, and 11 junctional nucleotides match TRBD1. The clonotype originates from a girl aged 10-17 years in good health and CMV-seropositive. Material for sequencing was PBMCs. CDR3 protein: CASSAAGQGAGTGELFF. The DNA is TGTGCCAGCAGTGCCGCCGGACAGGGGGCTGGCACCGGGGAGCTGTTTTTT.